This TCR beta chain was recovered during a study of Tregs in tolerant kidney transplant recipients. As for the study in general: Related graft donors supplied nonmyeloablative bone marrow transplants, and mixed chimerism was transient. Study results and caveats: Donor-specific Treg expansion exceeded global Treg expansion in tolerant patients, suggesting antigen drive. Some patients' samples used different primers over time, so nucleotide sequences weren't comparable.

The CDR3 length is 15 residues. Germline V gives CDR1 SGHTA, CDR2 FQGNSA. The trim removed 4 bases at V and 10 bases at J, leaving 15 bases unmatched. The protocol was immunoSEQ multiplex PCR, while the TCRdb copy is restricted to in-frame clones and leaves out a portion. This sample carries over 85,000 clones, over 85% of them seen once, and the ten largest clones take 0.46%. Regarding this clone: Its antigen is as yet unknown.

CD4+CD25+CD127- Tregs, CD4+CD25- non-Tregs, CD4 and CD8 cells were sorted. This rearrangement joins TRBV7-2 to TRBJ1-2; 7 positions agree with TRBD1. This receptor was taken from a human donor who received a combined kidney and bone marrow transplant. The sequencing here drew on CD4+ T cells from blood, taken before the transplant. CDR3 sequence reads: CASSSPGGKKMVYTF. In nucleotides, the CDR3 is TGTGCCAGCAGCTCCCCAGGGGGGAAGAAAATGGTCTACACCTTC.